Given below is one TCR beta chain in context. Produced via immunoSEQ multiplex PCR; TCRdb's table is partial and in-frame only. The sample has about 110,000 clones, roughly nine tenths seen once. Blood samples were obtained at baseline, cycle 4 day 1, and cycle 7 day 1. This sample is drawn from a study of OX40 agonist ivuxolimab in advanced cancers. At the level of the study: People who had prior anti-PD-1, anti-PD-L1 or anti-CTLA-4 therapy could take part, and roughly 40% had some. The study reported partial responses in three patients: one hepatocellular carcinoma, two cutaneous melanoma.

The CDR3 is made up of 15 amino acids. CDR1 is SGHRS and CDR2 is YFSETQ in the germline V gene. Deletions cut 0 bases from V and 0 bases from J, with 7 bases between. The starting material was CD4+ or CD8+ T cells sorted from blood, obtained in a trial of the OX40 agonist ivuxolimab. V is TRBV5-1 and J is TRBJ1-5; TRBD1 is a possible D gene (6 bases). This receptor was obtained from an adult with an advanced solid tumor such as melanoma, head and neck, liver or kidney cancer. CDR3 in amino acids: CASSLGDISNQPQHF. The CDR3 DNA follows: TGCGCCAGCAGCTTGGGGGACATTAGCAATCAGCCCCAGCATTTT.